This entry features one T cell receptor beta chain sequence. The sample is drawn from a study of CD8 T cells in Susac syndrome. CDR1 and CDR2 from the germline V gene are SGHVS and FNYEAQ. This CDR3 region has 16 residues. V shed 1 base, J shed 2 bases, and the junction held 4 bases outside the gene matches. Random-hexamer reverse transcription was applied to roughly 0.5 to 1 ug RNA. TCRdb fed the immunoSEQ multiplex PCR reads into MiXCR, producing one record per CDR3 protein. The sample shows hundreds of thousands of distinct CDR3 sequences, roughly 92% of them seen only once. The V gene is TRBV7-6, the J gene TRBJ2-5; TRBD2 matches at 10 bases. The sequence was collected from a human donor with multiple sclerosis. Sequences were obtained from CD8+ T cells from PBMCs. CDR3 sequence: CASSLGTSGSQETQYF. The CDR3 DNA reads as TGTGCCAGCAGCTTAGGGACTAGCGGAAGTCAAGAGACCCAGTACTTC.